Following are 31 T cell receptor beta chains from one sample sequenced in a study of regulatory T cells in long-lasting Graves disease. Time point noted: persistent/refractory GD, antithyroid drugs over 5 years with positive TRAb. From RNA extracted from PBMCs, the TCR library was made. Construction of the TCR beta libraries employed iRepertoire HTBI primers in conjunction with Arm-PCR of CDR3 regions. TCRdb recomputed calls from the multiplex PCR reads with MiXCR, one row per CDR3 protein. Among around 400,000 distinct CDR3 sequences listed, about 21% were seen once. Sequenced here: peripheral blood mononuclear cells (PBMCs), sampled when the disease was refractory, from a patient treated with antithyroid drugs. The source is a female donor with Graves disease.

This chain links TRBV6-5 with TRBJ2-7, with D possibly TRBD1 on 5 matching bases. Trimming removed 4 bases from V and 2 bases from J, with 12 bases in between. Germline-derived CDR1 and CDR2 are MNHEY and SVGAGI. The CDR3 has 14 amino acids. CDR3: CASSSKPGTYEQYF. In DNA form, the CDR3 reads TGTGCCAGCAGTTCCAAACCAGGGACCTACGAGCAGTACTTC.

This clonotype was seen a handful of times. V is TRBV19 and J is TRBJ2-7, with a possible D match to TRBD2 (6 bases). V lost 6 bases, J lost 2 bases, and 11 bases lay in between. Germline V gives CDR1 LNHDA, CDR2 SQIVND (reference sequence). The CDR3 has 13 amino acids. The DNA of the CDR3 is TGTGCCAGTAGCGGGAGTGCCCCCTACGAGCAGTACTTC. Protein: CASSGSAPYEQYF.

This rearrangement joins TRBV13 to TRBJ2-3; 9 nucleotides align to TRBD2. V gave up 5 bases and J gave up 5 bases; unmatched junction bases: 17. There are 18 residues in the CDR3. Per the germline V gene, CDR1 is PRHDT and CDR2 is FYEKMQ (reference sequence). The CDR3 region is CASSATGAGGQVKDTQYF. The CDR3 region has the DNA TGTGCCAGCAGCGCGACGGGGGCGGGAGGGCAGGTTAAAGATACGCAGTATTTT.

This clonotype was seen many times. The chain combines TRBV12-3 or TRBV12-4 with TRBJ1-6; D unresolved. The germline V and J ends were trimmed by 6 bases and 10 bases, with 7 bases remaining between them. The CDR3 contains 11 residues. CDR3 sequence: CASSAGSPLHF. The CDR3 nucleotides read TGTGCCAGCAGCGCGGGCTCACCCCTCCACTTT.

V and J are TRBV7-2 and TRBJ2-2, with D perhaps given as TRBD1 or TRBD2 (5 bases each). Germline CDR1 is SGHTA and CDR2 is FQGNSA. The CDR3 spans 16 residues. The V and J ends lost 5 bases and 4 bases respectively, with 17 bases between them. Written as DNA, the CDR3 is TGTGCCAGCAGCCTCCTGGGACCCCTGGGCACCGGGGAGCTGTTTTTT. The encoded protein is CASSLLGPLGTGELFF.

The J gene is TRBJ2-3, the V gene TRBV28; D uncertain. CDR1 and CDR2 (germline): MDHEN, SYDVKM. V lost 3 bases and J 2 bases, leaving 12 bases between the germline ends. The CDR3 covers 15 residues. The CDR3 region has the DNA TGTGCCAGCAGTTTGAGTGTGGCGGCCACAGATACGCAGTATTTT. This codes for CASSLSVAATDTQYF. The full variable domain, in which reference TRBV28 and TRBJ2-3 provide the parts outside the CDR3, is DVKVTQSSRYLVKRTGEKVFLECVQDMDHENMFWYRQDPGLGLRLIYFSYDVKMKEKGDIPEGYSVSREKKERFSLILESASTNQTSMYLCASSLSVAATDTQYFGPGTRLTVL.

The sample holds many counts of this clonotype. V and J are TRBV7-8 and TRBJ2-7; D is unresolved. CDR3 size: 11 residues. Germline V gives CDR1 SGHVS, CDR2 FQNEAQ. Trimming pared 3 bases from V and 5 bases from J, leaving 5 bases between. The CDR3 is CASSFGNEQYF. In DNA, the CDR3 is TGTGCCAGCAGCTTTGGGAACGAGCAGTACTTC.

This clonotype was observed at least ten times. The rearrangement joins TRBV27 to TRBJ1-1; TRBD1 is a possible D gene (5 bases). Germline V lookup: CDR1 MNHEY, CDR2 SMNVEV (reference sequence). This CDR3 region has 12 residues. Trimming cost V 8 bases and J 3 bases, with 10 bases left between them. The CDR3 DNA reads as TGTGCCAGCCTGGGGGTTGACACTGAAGCTTTCTTT. As protein: CASLGVDTEAFF.

The V gene is TRBV20-1, the J gene TRBJ1-3; the D is unclear. The germline V and J ends were trimmed by 7 bases and 4 bases, with 8 bases remaining between them. Germline V CDR1 and CDR2: DFQATT, SNEGSKA (reference sequence). This CDR3 is 11 amino acids long. The CDR3: CSGVYGNTIYF. In DNA form, the CDR3 reads TGCAGTGGGGTATACGGAAACACCATATATTTT.

The gene calls are TRBV5-6 and TRBJ2-2; unclear D gene. V lost 0 bases and J lost 4, with 16 bases in between. Per the germline V gene, CDR1 is SGHDT and CDR2 is YYEEEE. The CDR3 covers 17 residues. In DNA form, the CDR3 reads TGTGCCAGCAGCTTGGAACTCCGGATCTGGGGCACCGGGGAGCTGTTTTTT. As protein: CASSLELRIWGTGELFF. Drawing the rest from reference TRBV5-6 and TRBJ2-2, the complete variable domain is DAGVTQSPTHLIKTRGQQVTLRCSPKSGHDTVSWYQQALGQGPQFIFQYYEEEERQRGNFPDRFSGHQFPNYSSELNVNALLLGDSALYLCASSLELRIWGTGELFFGEGSRLTVL.

This clonotype was picked up many times. The CDR3 loop reads CASRGTETDGELFF. In nucleotides, the CDR3 is TGTGCCAGCAGAGGGACGGAAACGGATGGGGAGCTGTTTTTT. The rearrangement joins TRBV28 to TRBJ2-2; D might be TRBD1 or TRBD2, each matching 5 bases. The CDR3 spans 14 residues. Germline-derived CDR1 and CDR2 are MDHEN and SYDVKM. The V gene lost 6 bases and the J gene lost 8 bases, with 16 bases spanning the gap.

This clonotype turned up a few times. The chain couples TRBV29-1 to TRBJ1-2; 7 bases fit TRBD1. CDR1 and CDR2 (germline): SQVTM, ANQGSEA. After removal of 6 bases from V and 4 bases from J, the junction contained 5 bases not matched to a gene. This CDR3 is 12 amino acids long. Here the CDR3 reads CSVRQGSYGYTF. DNA for the CDR3: TGCAGCGTGAGACAGGGAAGCTATGGCTACACCTTC. The entire variable domain, with the rest obtained from reference TRBV29-1 and TRBJ1-2, is as follows: SAVISQKPSRDICQRGTSLTIQCQVDSQVTMMFWYRQQPGQSLTLIATANQGSEATYESGFVIDKFPISRPNLTFSTLTVSNMSPEDSSIYLCSVRQGSYGYTFGSGTRLTVV.

This clonotype was seen ten or more times. This chain uses TRBV3-1 with TRBJ2-7, with D perhaps TRBD1 (6 bases). Trimming shortened V by 0 bases and J by 5 bases, and 14 bases separated the two germline ends. Germline loops: CDR1 LGHDT, CDR2 YNNKEL (reference sequence). CDR3 size: 15 residues. CDR3 bases: TGTGCCAGCAGCCAAGATAGGACAGAGTCTGACGAGCAGTACTTC. Encoded protein: CASSQDRTESDEQYF.

The rearrangement links TRBV12-3 or TRBV12-4 to TRBJ2-2; the D is unclear. The CDR3 is 12 amino acids. Trimming left V 7 bases short and J 2 bases short, with 5 bases between. CDR3 nucleotide sequence: TGTGCCAGCAATAGAAACACCGGGGAGCTGTTTTTT. Translation gives CASNRNTGELFF.

This clonotype came up a few times. CDR3 loop: CASRAGGRDTEAFF. CDR3 DNA sequence: TGTGCCAGTCGGGCGGGGGGAAGGGACACTGAAGCTTTCTTT. V and J are TRBV5-4 and TRBJ1-1; weak D call: TRBD1 (5 bases). From germline, CDR1 is SGHNT and CDR2 YYREEE (reference sequence). The CDR3 runs to 14 residues. Trimming removed 8 bases from V and 3 bases from J, with 17 bases in between.

To note about this clonotype: Sequence at one end of the junction differs from germline and may be a read error. The V gene is TRBV7-9, the J gene TRBJ1-2; 9 nucleotides align to TRBD1. This CDR3 is 14 amino acids long. Germline CDR1 and CDR2: SEHNR and FQNEAQ (reference sequence). This CDR3 reads CASSAGQGFHGHTF. The DNA for the CDR3 is TGTGCCAGCAGCGCGGGACAGGGCTTTCATGGCCACACCTTC.

The chain is built from TRBV19 and TRBJ2-2; the D gene is possibly TRBD2 (7 bases). There are 13 residues in the CDR3. Germline CDR1 LNHDA, CDR2 SQIVND (reference sequence). The ends were cut back, 7 bases at V and 3 bases at J, with 9 bases in the middle. As DNA, the CDR3 is TGTGCCAGTACGGGGGGCTACACCGGGGAGCTGTTTTTT. Encoded protein: CASTGGYTGELFF.

The chain uses TRBV27 and TRBJ1-5; 11 positions agree with TRBD1. Trimming took 9 bases from V and 5 from J; bases not matched to a gene: 3. CDR1 is MNHEY and CDR2 is SMNVEV in the germline V gene (reference sequence). There are 13 residues in the CDR3. Here the CDR3 DNA reads TGTGCCAGGGGGACAGGGGGGTATCAGCCCCAGCATTTT. It encodes CARGTGGYQPQHF.

This clonotype has more than one count but fewer than ten. The rearrangement uses TRBV3-1 and TRBJ1-1; 7 bases are shared with TRBD1. This CDR3 spans 14 amino acids. V lost 5 bases and J lost 3; bases outside the gene matches: 6. Germline values: CDR1 LGHDT, CDR2 YNNKEL (reference sequence). The CDR3 sequence is CASSRGQSDTEAFF. The CDR3 DNA reads as TGTGCCAGCAGCAGGGGACAGTCGGACACTGAAGCTTTCTTT. Based on the CDR3 plus reference TRBV3-1 and TRBJ1-1, the full variable domain is DTAVSQTPKYLVTQMGNDKSIKCEQNLGHDTMYWYKQDSKKFLKIMFSYNNKELIINETVPNRFSPKSPDKAHLNLHINSLELGDSAVYFCASSRGQSDTEAFFGQGTRLTVV.

The rearrangement joins TRBV20-1 to TRBJ2-7; 8 bases map to TRBD1. Losses at the gene ends were 3 bases for V and 4 bases for J; bases not matched to a gene: 14. The CDR3 runs 16 residues. The germline V gene has CDR1 DFQATT and CDR2 SNEGSKA (reference sequence). The CDR3 protein is CSASPLSGTGHYEQYF. As DNA, the CDR3 is TGCAGTGCTAGTCCCCTTTCCGGGACAGGACATTACGAGCAGTACTTC.

In nucleotides, the CDR3 is TGTGCCAGCACACCTCTCTGGGGGCCTAGCGGGAGGGAGCAAGAGACCCAGTACTTC. Translated, it gives CASTPLWGPSGREQETQYF. V usage is TRBV2 and J usage is TRBJ2-5; the match to TRBD2 covers 12 bases. The CDR3 contains 19 residues. Looked up from germline, CDR1 is SNHLY and CDR2 is FYNNEI. The J segment lost 2 bases and the V segment lost 7 bases, leaving 17 bases of the junction unmatched.

The V call is TRBV29-1, the J call TRBJ1-5, with D hard to call. The germline V and J ends were trimmed by 6 bases and 6 bases, with 15 bases remaining between them. Germline V CDR1 and CDR2: SQVTM, ANQGSEA. The CDR3 length is 13 residues. CDR3 bases: TGCAGCGTGGTATCAGGATTTGGTCAGCCCCAGCATTTT. This sequence encodes CSVVSGFGQPQHF.

In its sample, this clonotype was seen many times. The V gene is TRBV20-1, the J gene TRBJ2-5; 13 bases match TRBD2. CDR3 size: 15 residues. Germline V gene sequence: CDR1 DFQATT, CDR2 SNEGSKA (reference sequence). The junction had 2 bases not matched to a gene; V was cut back by 1 base and J by 3 bases. Here the CDR3 reads CSARAGTSGKETQYF. CDR3 sequence (DNA): TGCAGTGCTAGAGCCGGGACTAGCGGGAAAGAGACCCAGTACTTC.

The rearrangement joins TRBV19 to TRBJ2-7, with 9 nucleotides matching TRBD1. CDR1 is LNHDA and CDR2 is SQIVND in the germline V gene (reference sequence). V dropped 6 bases and J dropped 5; count of bases not matched to a gene: 8. The length of the CDR3 is 14 residues. The DNA for the CDR3 is TGTGCCAGTAGACGGACAGGGGCTACAAACGAGCAGTACTTC. It is translated as CASRRTGATNEQYF.

This chain uses TRBV5-1 with TRBJ1-5; TRBD1 matches at 8 bases. Germline V gene sequence: CDR1 SGHRS, CDR2 YFSETQ. This CDR3 has 14 amino acids. V lost 3 bases to trimming and J lost 6 bases; unmatched junction nucleotides: 5. The CDR3, as DNA: TGCGCCAGCAGCTGGACAGGGTTGGGTCAGCCCCAGCATTTT. Its protein product is CASSWTGLGQPQHF. The full variable domain, its missing parts supplied by reference TRBV5-1 and TRBJ1-5, is KAGVTQTPRYLIKTRGQQVTLSCSPISGHRSVSWYQQTPGQGLQFLFEYFSETQRNKGNFPGRFSGRQFSNSRSEMNVSTLELGDSALYLCASSWTGLGQPQHFGDGTRLSIL.

The chain has TRBV28 and TRBJ2-1; D uncertain. The CDR3 contains 13 residues. With 7 bases removed from V and 5 bases from J, the gap between germline ends came to 12 bases. CDR1 MDHEN and CDR2 SYDVKM come from the germline V gene. In nucleotides, the CDR3 is TGTGCCAGCAACATTGTGGGAAACAATGAGCAGTTCTTC. It specifies CASNIVGNNEQFF.

Only a few counts were recorded for this clonotype. The chain joins TRBV18 to TRBJ2-7; tentatively, D is TRBD1 or TRBD2 (5 bases each). The CDR3 has 14 amino acids. CDR1 and CDR2 from the germline V gene are KGHSH and LQKENI. The V end was cut by 2 bases, the J end by 2 bases, with 10 bases between. The CDR3 loop reads CASSPVGPTYEQYF. As DNA, the CDR3 is TGTGCCAGCTCACCAGTGGGACCTACCTACGAGCAGTACTTC.

This clonotype appeared many times. This chain links TRBV12-3 or TRBV12-4 with TRBJ2-4; maybe TRBD1 (6 bases). CDR3 length: 14 amino acids. Trimming cost V 6 bases and J 7 bases, with 16 bases left between them. The CDR3 region has the DNA TGTGCCAGCAGCCCCGAGGGGGTAGAGAACATTCAGTACTTC. Protein product: CASSPEGVENIQYF.

The chain is built from TRBV7-2 and TRBJ2-1, with 8 bases lining up with TRBD2. The CDR3 is 16 residues long. V was pared by 4 bases and J by 4 bases, with 9 bases of the junction left unmatched. CDR1 is SGHTA and CDR2 is FQGNSA in the germline V gene. The CDR3 DNA is TGTGCCAGCAGCTCAAGACTAGCGCCGCCTTACAATGAGCAGTTCTTC. Translated, it gives CASSSRLAPPYNEQFF.

CDR3 loop: CASSSRTGEASPCPYF. DNA for the CDR3: TGTGCCAGCAGTTCCCGGACAGGGGAGGCGTCCCCATGCCCGTATTTT. This chain uses TRBV28 with TRBJ2-3; 9 nucleotides match TRBD1. This CDR3 has 16 residues. Germline assignment: CDR1 MDHEN and CDR2 SYDVKM. Trimming took 4 bases from V and 14 from J; bases not matched to a gene: 19.

Of note for this clonotype: A much more abundant neighbour one base away suggests this may be a read error. The chain couples TRBV6-2 or TRBV6-3 to TRBJ1-1; D possibly corresponds to TRBD1 (6 bases). Germline V gene lookup returns CDR1 MNHEY and CDR2 SVGEGT. CDR3 length: 16 amino acids. V was trimmed by 1 base and J by 8 bases, leaving 20 bases between them. CDR3 coding DNA: TGTGCCAGCAGTTACTTCAACGTTGGGGGGCCCCGAGAAGCTTTCTTT. Translating it yields CASSYFNVGGPREAFF.